The 10 T cell receptor beta chains given below trace back to one sample, sequenced in a study of patients and donors after allogeneic stem cell transplantation. Each CDR3 protein is one row after TCRdb ran MiXCR on the RT-PCR reads. The data show about a million distinct CDR3 sequences, more than 15% seen once. The sample comprised blood, either unsorted or a sorted T cell fraction (not recorded which). Receptors were obtained from a human donor who was either an allogeneic HSCT recipient or a stem cell or donor lymphocyte infusion donor (not recorded which). It is not recorded whose cells these are; they may come from a transplant donor.

This chain uses TRBV24-1 with TRBJ1-4, with TRBD1 matching 9 bases. CDR3 length: 16 residues. Germline CDR1 and CDR2: KGHDR and SFDVKD. Losses at the gene ends were 4 bases for V and 7 bases for J; bases not matched to a gene: 9. DNA for the CDR3: TGTGCCACCAGTGAGGGCTCCGGGACAGGGAGTGAAAAACTGTTTTTT. It codes for CATSEGSGTGSEKLFF.

The V and J genes are TRBV11-1 and TRBJ1-1, with no clear D. Trimming removed 1 base from V and 5 bases from J, with 14 bases in between. Germline CDR1 SGHAT, CDR2 FQDESV (reference sequence). The CDR3 has 15 amino acids. As DNA, the CDR3 is TGTGCCAGCAGCTTAGAGCGGACGGGTTGGACTGAAGCTTTCTTT. It specifies CASSLERTGWTEAFF.

This clonotype turned up a few times. The V gene is TRBV6-5, the J gene TRBJ2-7, with D unclear. Germline V gene data show CDR1 as MNHEY and CDR2 as SVGAGI. Trimming removed 0 bases from V and 0 bases from J, with 6 bases in between. The length of the CDR3 is 14 residues. This chain's CDR3 is CASSYSDNSYEQYF. The DNA of the CDR3 is TGTGCCAGCAGTTACTCAGACAACTCCTACGAGCAGTACTTC.

The chain links TRBV20-1 to TRBJ2-3; D may be TRBD2 (6 bases). The germline gives CDR1 DFQATT, CDR2 SNEGSKA (reference sequence). The V gene lost 3 bases and the J gene lost 4 bases, with 14 bases spanning the gap. CDR3 length: 14 residues. The CDR3 loop is CSASIRESPDTQYF. The CDR3 DNA follows: TGCAGTGCTAGTATCCGGGAGAGCCCAGATACGCAGTATTTT.

This clonotype was seen more than once but under ten times. The chain joins TRBV27 to TRBJ2-3; D gene unclear. Germline V gives CDR1 MNHEY, CDR2 SMNVEV (reference sequence). CDR3 size: 14 residues. With 5 bases removed from V and 2 bases from J, the gap between germline ends came to 11 bases. As DNA, the CDR3 is TGTGCCAGCAGTCAAGAGCCTTTCACAGATACGCAGTATTTT. Its protein is CASSQEPFTDTQYF.

This clonotype turned up a few times. The chain employs TRBV20-1 and TRBJ2-3; maybe TRBD2 (5 bases). The CDR3 loop spans 13 amino acids. From germline, CDR1 is DFQATT and CDR2 SNEGSKA (reference sequence). V lost 2 bases to trimming and J lost 8 bases, with 14 bases between them. Here the CDR3 reads CSARKLEEGTQYF. CDR3 DNA sequence: TGCAGTGCTAGAAAGCTAGAAGAGGGTACGCAGTATTTT.

V and J are TRBV20-1 and TRBJ1-2; no definite D call. CDR1 DFQATT and CDR2 SNEGSKA come from the germline V gene (reference sequence). The ends were cut back, 2 bases at V and 1 base at J, with 11 bases in the middle. This CDR3 is built from 14 residues. The CDR3 protein is CSARPRTVNYGYTF. The DNA of the CDR3 is TGCAGTGCTAGACCCCGGACGGTTAACTATGGCTACACCTTC.

The rearrangement joins TRBV29-1 to TRBJ2-1, with D possibly being TRBD1 (6 bases). The length of the CDR3 is 14 residues. The germline V gene has CDR1 SQVTM and CDR2 ANQGSEA. V lost 4 bases to trimming and J lost 5 bases, with 15 bases between them. The CDR3, as DNA: TGCAGCGTTGTTCTCCTGGGGGCCCACAATGAGCAGTTCTTC. Translating gives CSVVLLGAHNEQFF.

This clonotype was detected many times. V and J are TRBV27 and TRBJ2-1; D remains unclear. The germline gives CDR1 MNHEY, CDR2 SMNVEV (reference sequence). With 3 bases removed from V and 9 bases from J, the gap between germline ends came to 9 bases. The CDR3 is 12 residues long. CDR3 nucleotides: TGTGCCAGCAGTTTTAGCTTAAGTGAGCAGTTCTTC. This sequence encodes CASSFSLSEQFF.

This clonotype has only a few counts. Because the CDR3's place on the DNA is in doubt, the DNA is left out and the CDR3 is given as listed by TCRdb. The chain recombines TRBV12-3 or TRBV12-4 with TRBJ2-2; TRBD1, the table's D call, was not compared with the DNA. The CDR3 has 15 residues if both end residues are counted. The CDR3 loop is CASRLSVGTGELFFF.